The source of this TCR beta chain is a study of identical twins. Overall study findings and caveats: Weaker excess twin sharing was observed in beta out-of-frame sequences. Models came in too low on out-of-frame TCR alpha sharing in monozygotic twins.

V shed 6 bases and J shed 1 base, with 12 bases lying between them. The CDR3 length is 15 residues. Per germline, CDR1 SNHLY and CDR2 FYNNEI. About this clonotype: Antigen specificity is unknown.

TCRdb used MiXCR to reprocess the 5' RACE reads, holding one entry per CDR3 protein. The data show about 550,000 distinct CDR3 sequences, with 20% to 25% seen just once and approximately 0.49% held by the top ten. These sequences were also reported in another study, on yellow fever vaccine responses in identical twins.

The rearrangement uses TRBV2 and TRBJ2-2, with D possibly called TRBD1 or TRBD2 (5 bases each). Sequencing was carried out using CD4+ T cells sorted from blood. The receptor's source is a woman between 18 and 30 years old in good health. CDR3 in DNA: TGTGCCAGCAGATTTAGCGACAGGAACACCGGGGAGCTGTTTTTT. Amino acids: CASRFSDRNTGELFF.